One sample yielded the 12 T cell receptor beta chains listed below, sequenced in a study of radiation and T cells in renal cell carcinoma. The method was immunoSEQ multiplex PCR; TCRdb's version includes in-frame clones alone and lacks a portion of them. The sample includes 150,000 or so clones, about 87% of them seen just once. The time point here: baseline pretreatment blood. Treatment indicated: 15 Gy SBRT to primary tumor, nephrectomy 4 weeks later. The sequencing used blood, collected from a patient whose treatment included radiotherapy and nephrectomy. These receptors were collected from a woman between 65 and 79 years old with renal cell carcinoma.

This rearrangement joins TRBV5-4 to TRBJ2-1; D perhaps matches TRBD1 (6 bases). CDR3 length: 14 residues. Between the trimmed V and J ends, which lost 5 bases and 2 bases, there was a span of 11 bases. Germline CDR1 is SGHNT and CDR2 is YYREEE (reference sequence). In DNA, the CDR3 is TGTGCCAGCAGACACCGGGACACCTACAATGAGCAGTTCTTC. Translation: CASRHRDTYNEQFF.

The chain employs TRBV7-2 and TRBJ2-3, with D possibly TRBD2 on 6 matching bases. The CDR3 spans 15 residues. Germline V gene sequence: CDR1 SGHTA, CDR2 FQGNSA. Trimming cost V 1 base and J 2 bases, with 10 bases left between them. This chain's CDR3 is CASSLDGGTTDTQYF. The CDR3 region has the DNA TGTGCCAGCAGCTTAGACGGGGGTACCACAGATACGCAGTATTTT.

This clone was seen a handful of times. The gene calls are TRBV6-5 and TRBJ1-2; D remains ambiguous. This CDR3 region has 15 residues. V shed 6 bases and J shed 6 bases, with 20 bases lying between them. Germline V gene data show CDR1 as MNHEY and CDR2 as SVGAGI. CDR3: CASRFMGRPWHGYTF. For the CDR3, the DNA is TGTGCCAGCAGGTTTATGGGCAGGCCATGGCATGGCTACACCTTC.

The chain has TRBV7-5 and TRBJ1-1; TRBD1, the table's D call, lacks a check against the DNA. TRBV7-5 is classified as a pseudogene. The CDR3 runs 15 residues. The CDR3: CARSFFSAGGPEAFF. CDR3 bases: TGTGCCAGAAGCTTTTTTAGTGCAGGGGGCCCTGAAGCTTTCTTT.

This sequence joins TRBV11-3 and TRBJ1-3, with D tentatively TRBD1 (5 bases). The V end was cut by 3 bases, the J end by 4 bases, with 7 bases between. The germline V gene encodes CDR1 SGHNT and CDR2 YENEEA. CDR3 size: 13 residues. The CDR3 nucleotides read TGTGCCAGCAGCTTCGACAGAGGAAACACCATATATTTT. It translates to CASSFDRGNTIYF.

This clone was seen a single time. The CDR3 DNA reads TGTGCCAGCAGTCCCCTATGGGGGGCCGGAGAGACCCAGTACTTC. Translated, it gives CASSPLWGAGETQYF. V and J are TRBV6-5 and TRBJ2-5; D could derive from TRBD1 or TRBD2 (6 bases each). The germline V and J ends were trimmed by 5 bases and 4 bases, with 17 bases remaining between them. Looked up from germline, CDR1 is MNHEY and CDR2 is SVGAGI. The CDR3 spans 15 residues.

The sample holds one count of this clone. This chain links TRBV5-1 with TRBJ2-7; 8 nucleotides align to TRBD1. V shed 0 bases, J shed 4 bases, and the junction held 9 bases outside the gene matches. From germline, CDR1 is SGHRS and CDR2 YFSETQ. This CDR3 is 16 amino acids long. Here the CDR3 reads CASSLGHGRGPYEQYF. CDR3 nucleotide sequence: TGCGCCAGCAGCTTGGGGCACGGCAGGGGGCCTTACGAGCAGTACTTC.

The chain recombines TRBV19 with TRBJ1-5; unclear D gene. CDR3 length: 13 residues. Germline V gives CDR1 LNHDA, CDR2 SQIVND (reference sequence). The V and J ends lost 5 bases and 0 bases respectively, with 5 bases between them. CDR3: CASSGNSNQPQHF. The CDR3 region has the DNA TGTGCCAGTAGTGGGAATAGCAATCAGCCCCAGCATTTT.

The chain has TRBV7-2 and TRBJ2-7, with TRBD1 identical over 9 bases. J lost 2 bases, V lost 5 bases, and 4 bases had no gene match. Per germline, CDR1 SGHTA and CDR2 FQGNSA. This CDR3 region has 14 residues. The CDR3 sequence: CASSQNRGPYEQYF. In nucleotides, the CDR3 is TGTGCCAGCAGCCAGAACAGGGGGCCCTACGAGCAGTACTTC.

The chain carries TRBV7-8 and TRBJ2-7; D not certain. The CDR3 length is 13 residues. Trimming removed 3 bases at V and 4 bases at J, with 10 bases between. Germline V lookup: CDR1 SGHVS, CDR2 FQNEAQ. The CDR3 coding sequence is TGTGCCAGCAGCTTTGAACTACATTACGAGCAGTACTTC. It yields the protein CASSFELHYEQYF.

The CDR3 DNA reads as TGTGCCAGCATTCACCCAGCGGGGGTAGGGGAGCAGTACTTC. This encodes CASIHPAGVGEQYF. The gene calls are TRBV28 and TRBJ2-7; 8 nucleotides agree with TRBD2. The CDR3 spans 14 residues. Germline V gives CDR1 MDHEN, CDR2 SYDVKM. The V and J ends lost 7 bases and 7 bases, in that order; junction bases with no gene match: 12.

The rearrangement uses TRBV7-9 and TRBJ1-1, with D tentatively TRBD1 (5 bases). From germline, CDR1 is SEHNR and CDR2 FQNEAQ (reference sequence). The CDR3 is made up of 15 amino acids. Trimming removed 1 base from V and 3 bases from J, with 12 bases in between. For the CDR3, the DNA is TGTGCCAGCAGCTTAGGCCCGACGGGGGACACTGAAGCTTTCTTT. As protein: CASSLGPTGDTEAFF.